This T cell receptor (beta chain) was sequenced for a study of molecular identifiers for immune sequencing clone quantification. With listed TCR primers and previously described methods, bulk TCR libraries were prepared. TCRdb recomputed calls from the PCR reads with MiXCR, one row per CDR3 protein. The sample yields about 640,000 distinct CDR3 sequences, about 20% seen once. A word on this clonotype: Its antigen remains unknown.

The authors gated naive CD8 T cells as CD8+CD4-CCR7+CD45RA+ for sorting. Study outcomes and limitations: Spiked TCR RNA from one Jurkat cell reportedly showed up when mixed among 950,000 to 1,000,000 naive cells.

The germline gives CDR1 MNHNS, CDR2 SASEGT. V was pared by 2 bases and J by 4 bases, with 13 bases of the junction left unmatched. This CDR3 comprises 18 residues. The source of this sequence is a human donor in good health. Some libraries in this study had Jurkat cell RNA spiked in. The chain uses TRBV6-1 and TRBJ2-5; 10 bases map to TRBD2. Sequenced input: naive CD8+ T cells from blood, with Jurkat cell RNA spiked in. Subset in this sample: FACS-sorted CD8+CD4-CCR7+CD45RA+ naive T cells. This chain's CDR3 is CASSESGSGGPLTETQYF. The CDR3, as DNA: TGTGCCAGCAGTGAAAGCGGTAGCGGGGGGCCTTTGACAGAGACCCAGTACTTC.